These 7 T cell receptor beta chains came from one sample sequenced in a study of OX40 agonist ivuxolimab in advanced cancers. Sequencing used immunoSEQ multiplex PCR; TCRdb keeps in-frame clones, though not all of them. The sample contains about 79,000 clones, more than 85% of which appear only once. The input for sequencing was CD4+ or CD8+ T cells sorted from blood, taken in a trial of the OX40 agonist ivuxolimab. These TCRs come from an adult with an advanced solid tumor such as melanoma, head and neck, liver or kidney cancer.

The chain couples TRBV19 to TRBJ1-3, with 9 bases aligning to TRBD1. Germline CDR1 is LNHDA and CDR2 is SQIVND (reference sequence). V lost 4 bases to trimming and J lost 4 bases; unmatched junction nucleotides: 8. The CDR3 is 16 residues long. This CDR3 is CASSTSTGQGGNTIYF. The CDR3 coding sequence is TGTGCCAGTAGTACCTCGACCGGACAGGGGGGAAACACCATATATTTT.

J is TRBJ2-7 and V is TRBV27; D may be TRBD1 (6 bases). Trimming left V 0 bases short and J 6 bases short, with 15 bases between. Germline assignment: CDR1 MNHEY and CDR2 SMNVEV (reference sequence). The CDR3 has 15 amino acids. This CDR3 reads CASSLSGRGTSEQYF. The CDR3 DNA reads as TGTGCCAGCAGTTTATCGGGCAGGGGTACGAGCGAGCAGTACTTC.

The chain joins TRBV6-6 to TRBJ2-1, with 7 nucleotides matching TRBD2. The trim removed 6 bases at V and 13 bases at J, leaving 9 bases unmatched. Germline assignment: CDR1 MNHNY and CDR2 SVGAGI (reference sequence). This CDR3 has 12 amino acids. The CDR3 DNA reads TGTGCCAGCAGCTCCCCGGCGGGAGAACAGTTCTTC. This sequence encodes CASSSPAGEQFF.

J is TRBJ2-7 and V is TRBV5-4; 9 bases map to TRBD1. Looked up from germline, CDR1 is SGHNT and CDR2 is YYREEE (reference sequence). The CDR3 runs 13 residues. The trim removed 1 base at V and 6 bases at J, leaving 2 bases unmatched. The CDR3 coding sequence is TGTGCCAGCAGCTTGAGACAGGGGGGCGAGCAGTACTTC. Its protein is CASSLRQGGEQYF.

This clone came up once. The chain is built from TRBV9 and TRBJ2-7; D remains unclear. The CDR3 runs to 12 residues. V gave up 7 bases and J gave up 5 bases, with 13 bases separating them. Germline V CDR1 and CDR2: SGDLS, YYNGEE. The CDR3 reads CASGRTTHEQYF. CDR3 DNA: TGTGCCAGCGGACGGACGACCCACGAGCAGTACTTC.

The CDR3 spells CASSVKDRGLEQYF. The DNA for the CDR3 is TGTGCCAGCAGTGTAAAGGACAGGGGGCTCGAGCAGTACTTC. The rearrangement links TRBV6-1 to TRBJ2-7, with TRBD1 matching 11 bases. CDR1 and CDR2 from the germline V gene are MNHNS and SASEGT. The CDR3 is made up of 14 amino acids. V was pared by 4 bases and J by 6 bases, with 5 bases of the junction left unmatched.

V and J are TRBV5-4 and TRBJ2-3; 7 positions agree with TRBD2. Trimming cost V 0 bases and J 3 bases; bases outside gene matches: 10. This CDR3 contains 17 residues. The germline V gene has CDR1 SGHNT and CDR2 YYREEE (reference sequence). DNA for the CDR3: TGTGCCAGCAGCTTGGCCCTGGGGGGAGGGCCAACAGATACGCAGTATTTT. It specifies CASSLALGGGPTDTQYF.